This is a list of T cell receptor beta chains from one sample in a study of T-cell memory formation after mild COVID-19. Using its own MiXCR run on the 5' RACE reads, TCRdb lists one record per CDR3 protein. The sample gives 470,000 or so distinct CDR3 sequences, around 18% of which show up once; roughly 8.4% is in the top ten. The specimen was PBMCs or a T cell subset sorted from them (not recorded which). The receptors derive from an adult woman who had mild COVID-19 (a few samples of this study predate the infection). Cell type and time point are not known. CDR3s include the opening cysteine and the closing phenylalanine or tryptophan. D genes are given only for firm matches. Some rows mark clone size as missing; the rest say once, few, many or name a class of expanded clone.

j_call: TRBJ2-3; v_call: TRBV4-2; clone_size: NA; d_call: NA; cdr3_length: 14; cdr3_aa: CASSQDHGTDTQYF; cdr3_nt: TGTGCCAGCAGCCAAGACCACGGGACAGATACGCAGTATTTT
j_call: TRBJ2-6; v_call: TRBV19; clone_size: many; d_call: NA; cdr3_length: 14; cdr3_aa: CASSLISGANVLTF; cdr3_nt: TGTGCCAGTAGTTTAATCTCTGGGGCCAACGTCCTGACTTTC
j_call: TRBJ1-5; v_call: TRBV7-9; clone_size: few; d_call: NA; cdr3_length: 14; cdr3_aa: CASSLMTENQPQHF; cdr3_nt: TGTGCCAGCAGCTTAATGACAGAAAATCAGCCCCAGCATTTT
j_call: TRBJ2-1; v_call: TRBV7-9; clone_size: many; d_call: NA; cdr3_length: 11; cdr3_aa: CASSPDNEQFF; cdr3_nt: TGTGCCAGCAGCCCAGACAATGAGCAGTTCTTC
j_call: TRBJ2-3; v_call: TRBV5-1; clone_size: NA; d_call: NA; cdr3_length: 14; cdr3_aa: CASSSQTLTDTQYF; cdr3_nt: TGCGCCAGCAGCTCCCAGACCCTCACAGATACGCAGTATTTT
j_call: TRBJ1-2; v_call: TRBV5-1; clone_size: NA; d_call: TRBD1; cdr3_length: 13; cdr3_aa: CASSYGTGIGYTF; cdr3_nt: TGCGCCAGCAGCTACGGGACAGGTATCGGCTACACCTTC
j_call: TRBJ1-1; v_call: TRBV12-3/TRBV12-4; clone_size: few; d_call: TRBD1; cdr3_length: 14; cdr3_aa: CASRPGQINTEAFF; cdr3_nt: TGTGCCAGCAGACCGGGACAGATCAACACTGAAGCTTTCTTT
j_call: TRBJ2-3; v_call: TRBV20-1; clone_size: NA; d_call: TRBD2; cdr3_length: 16; cdr3_aa: CSVKGLAGWNTDTQYF; cdr3_nt: TGCAGTGTGAAGGGACTAGCGGGGTGGAACACAGATACGCAGTATTTT
j_call: TRBJ1-1; v_call: TRBV5-1; clone_size: many; d_call: NA; cdr3_length: 14; cdr3_aa: CASSLAAPNTEAFF; cdr3_nt: TGCGCCAGCAGCTTGGCTGCACCGAACACTGAAGCTTTCTTT
j_call: TRBJ2-3; v_call: TRBV7-2; clone_size: NA; d_call: NA; cdr3_length: 13; cdr3_aa: CASTSFVADTQYF; cdr3_nt: TGTGCCAGTACCTCGTTCGTCGCAGATACGCAGTATTTT
j_call: TRBJ2-7; v_call: TRBV29-1; clone_size: NA; d_call: NA; cdr3_length: 14; cdr3_aa: CSVLGGTGLGEQYF; cdr3_nt: TGCAGCGTCTTAGGGGGAACAGGGCTAGGCGAGCAGTACTTC
j_call: TRBJ2-3; v_call: TRBV20-1; clone_size: few; d_call: TRBD2; cdr3_length: 13; cdr3_aa: CSARTSTLDTQYF; cdr3_nt: TGCAGTGCCAGGACTAGTACGTTGGATACGCAGTATTTT
j_call: TRBJ2-7; v_call: TRBV24-1; clone_size: NA; d_call: TRBD2; cdr3_length: 15; cdr3_aa: CATSDPTSGSYEQYF; cdr3_nt: TGTGCCACCAGTGACCCGACTAGCGGGAGTTACGAGCAGTACTTC
j_call: TRBJ2-1; v_call: TRBV29-1; clone_size: few; d_call: TRBD1; cdr3_length: 14; cdr3_aa: CSARGGQGPNEQFF; cdr3_nt: TGCAGCGCCCGCGGGGGACAGGGCCCCAATGAGCAGTTCTTC
j_call: TRBJ2-3; v_call: TRBV12-3/TRBV12-4; clone_size: NA; d_call: TRBD1; cdr3_length: 14; cdr3_aa: CASSTDRGPDTQYF; cdr3_nt: TGTGCCAGCAGTACGGACAGGGGTCCAGATACGCAGTATTTT
j_call: TRBJ2-3; v_call: TRBV24-1; clone_size: NA; d_call: TRBD2; cdr3_length: 16; cdr3_aa: CATSDPHTPTSATQYF; cdr3_nt: TGTGCCACCAGTGATCCTCATACTCCCACTAGCGCCACGCAGTATTTT
j_call: TRBJ2-3; v_call: TRBV5-1; clone_size: NA; d_call: TRBD2; cdr3_length: 15; cdr3_aa: CASSATSGQADTQYF; cdr3_nt: TGCGCCAGCAGCGCTACTAGCGGGCAAGCAGATACGCAGTATTTT
j_call: TRBJ1-5; v_call: TRBV2; clone_size: NA; d_call: NA; cdr3_length: 12; cdr3_aa: CASSEDMGPQHF; cdr3_nt: TGTGCCAGCAGTGAAGACATGGGGCCCCAGCATTTT
j_call: TRBJ2-1; v_call: TRBV14; clone_size: NA; d_call: NA; cdr3_length: 15; cdr3_aa: CASSQGTGFYNEQFF; cdr3_nt: TGTGCCAGCAGCCAGGGCACAGGGTTCTACAATGAGCAGTTCTTC
j_call: TRBJ2-2; v_call: TRBV7-9; clone_size: few; d_call: NA; cdr3_length: 12; cdr3_aa: CASSEDVGELFF; cdr3_nt: TGTGCCAGCAGCGAGGACGTCGGGGAGCTGTTTTTT
j_call: TRBJ1-1; v_call: TRBV2; clone_size: many; d_call: TRBD1; cdr3_length: 16; cdr3_aa: CASSAVTGSRVFEAFF; cdr3_nt: TGTGCCAGCAGTGCGGTGACAGGGTCGAGAGTGTTTGAAGCTTTCTTT
j_call: TRBJ1-2; v_call: TRBV20-1; clone_size: NA; d_call: TRBD1; cdr3_length: 16; cdr3_aa: CSGAPGRGREYYGYTF; cdr3_nt: TGCAGTGGGGCGCCGGGCAGGGGGCGGGAGTACTATGGCTACACCTTC
j_call: TRBJ2-7; v_call: TRBV5-1; clone_size: NA; d_call: TRBD2; cdr3_length: 16; cdr3_aa: CASSLLSGSISYEQYF; cdr3_nt: TGCGCCAGCAGCCTCCTTAGCGGGAGTATCTCCTACGAGCAGTACTTC
j_call: TRBJ1-2; v_call: TRBV9; clone_size: few; d_call: NA; cdr3_length: 11; cdr3_aa: CASRGPYGYTF; cdr3_nt: TGTGCCAGCAGAGGTCCTTATGGCTACACCTTC
j_call: TRBJ2-7; v_call: TRBV12-3/TRBV12-4; clone_size: NA; d_call: NA; cdr3_length: 15; cdr3_aa: CASSFSFPGSYEQYF; cdr3_nt: TGTGCCAGCAGTTTTTCTTTTCCTGGCTCCTACGAGCAGTACTTC
j_call: TRBJ1-1; v_call: TRBV6-2/TRBV6-3; clone_size: few; d_call: NA; cdr3_length: 13; cdr3_aa: CASSYSLTGEAFF; cdr3_nt: TGTGCCAGCAGTTACTCCTTGACGGGTGAAGCTTTCTTT
j_call: TRBJ2-7; v_call: TRBV27; clone_size: NA; d_call: TRBD1; cdr3_length: 15; cdr3_aa: CASSPFGQGSYEQYF; cdr3_nt: TGTGCCAGCAGTCCCTTCGGACAGGGCTCCTACGAGCAGTACTTC
j_call: TRBJ2-5; v_call: TRBV7-6; clone_size: few; d_call: NA; cdr3_length: 16; cdr3_aa: CASSSAGLADEETQYF; cdr3_nt: TGTGCCAGCAGCTCGGCCGGCTTAGCGGATGAAGAGACCCAGTACTTC
j_call: TRBJ1-5; v_call: TRBV12-3/TRBV12-4; clone_size: few; d_call: NA; cdr3_length: 13; cdr3_aa: CASSLMAGQPQHF; cdr3_nt: TGTGCCAGCTCCTTGATGGCCGGTCAGCCCCAGCATTTT
j_call: TRBJ2-1; v_call: TRBV11-3; clone_size: NA; d_call: TRBD2; cdr3_length: 14; cdr3_aa: CASSLLAGVDEQFF; cdr3_nt: TGTGCCAGCAGTTTACTAGCGGGAGTAGACGAGCAGTTCTTC
j_call: TRBJ2-1; v_call: TRBV29-1; clone_size: few; d_call: NA; cdr3_length: 13; cdr3_aa: CSVEDDTYNEQFF; cdr3_nt: TGCAGCGTTGAGGATGACACCTACAATGAGCAGTTCTTC